The T cell receptor (beta chain) described here comes from a study of cytomegalovirus exposure and HLA in healthy donors. With 60 Vbeta and 13 Jbeta primers, the PCR was carried out. Produced via immunoSEQ multiplex PCR; TCRdb's table is partial and in-frame only. The sample has about 97,000 clones, 83% seen once; the top ten hold around 2.6%. CDR1 and CDR2 from the germline V gene are GTSNPN and SVGIG (reference sequence). The CDR3 loop spans 13 amino acids. Trimming took off 2 bases at V and 1 base at J, with 8 bases between the two ends. This TCR derives from a man aged 35-49 years in good health and CMV-seronegative. This chain connects TRBV30 to TRBJ1-2; D gene uncertain. Sequencing was performed on PBMCs. This CDR3 is CAWSIRFNYGYTF. The CDR3 DNA sequence: TGTGCCTGGAGTATCAGGTTTAACTATGGCTACACCTTC.